Included here is one T cell receptor (beta chain) sequence, with context. This clonotype has at least ten counts. The antigen it binds to is not known. Per-base quality was not reported, and no clone a single base away is much larger than it. V and J are truncated by 3 bases and 4 bases respectively, leaving an intervening sequence of 12 bases. From its cysteine to its phenylalanine, the CDR3 spans 14 amino acids. Left in the record is the CDR3 DNA by itself, 42 bases read in frame from the first base. This sample is drawn from a study of regulatory T cells in long-lasting Graves disease (dated by TCRdb to the early 2020s). The study in broad terms: Antithyroid drugs had been taken for less than 3 months by newly diagnosed Graves' disease patients. Persistent Graves' disease patients were compared with newly diagnosed Graves' disease patients by peripheral blood TCR sequencing and RNA sequencing. The study was registered as a clinical trial and conducted in China. A total of around 35 samples underwent TCR sequencing, from about 13 patients with persistent Graves' disease and approximately 20 patients with newly diagnosed Graves' disease.

Libraries were built with multiplex PCR. Sequenced on an Illumina HiSeq 4000. To build TCR beta libraries, CDR3 regions were amplified by Arm-PCR using iRepertoire HTBI primers. Before sequencing, the PCR products underwent gel purification. In the paper's pipeline: A total of around 66 TRBV and 14 TRBJ segments were identified across samples and were used for gene usage analysis of CDR3 amino acid clonotypes. COPE and FqMerger were used to merge filtered high-quality paired reads into contigs. BLAST was used to align contigs to the IMGT TRBV, TRBD and TRBJ reference genes, and CDR3 was defined following IMGT. Clonotypes above 0.1% frequency were classified as highly expanded clones. Shannon entropy served as the measure of repertoire diversity, while the Gini coefficient captured V-J evenness. Clonotypes shared by more than one individual were considered public. TCRdb ran its own pipeline on the public reads, namely fastp trimming at Q25 and MiXCR clone calling, and kept in-frame beta chains. Each entry is one CDR3 protein sequence, shown with its most common DNA and genes. TCRdb's processing, not the authors' own work, is the source of the V and J calls. Here the sample has around 400,000 distinct CDR3 sequences; 15% occur a single time. The leading ten clones occupy about 8.3% of the sample.

Interpreted using the paper, the time point label stands for: newly diagnosed GD, antithyroid drugs for less than 3 months. RNA was extracted from PBMCs in TRIzol for both TCR sequencing and RNA sequencing. The diagnosis of Graves' disease followed American Thyroid Association guidelines. Patients were recruited from an endocrinology department in Xi'an, China. Each patient gave 7.5 to 10 milliliters of peripheral blood, collected in an EDTA anticoagulant tube. Ficoll Paque Plus density gradient separation was used to isolate PBMCs, and no additional T cell sorting was done. An Agilent 2100 Bioanalyzer and agarose gel were used to assess RNA quality, and a NanoDrop 2000 was used to measure RNA concentration. Broader findings and caveats from the paper: Preferential use of TRBV28, TRBJ1-2 and TRBJ2-5 was observed in persistent disease, whereas TRBV20-1 and TRBJ2-1 were favored in newly diagnosed disease. Only the TCR beta chain was sequenced and analyzed. Compared with newly diagnosed patients, patients with persistent Graves' disease had lower TCR Shannon entropy and fewer highly expanded clones, which suggests clonal expansion. Persistent patients shared more public clonotypes among themselves (around 3,000) than newly diagnosed patients did (about 900). The small sample size was acknowledged by the authors as a limitation that may reduce accuracy. Peripheral blood alone was examined, since thyroid tissue, which constituted the primary lesion, could not be accessed.

Another study also made use of these data, one on T cells in Graves' hyperthyroidism and ophthalmopathy. The other study reports the following: Stable Graves' hyperthyroidism was defined as no progression to ophthalmopathy during 18 months of follow-up. Hyperthyroidism patients were newly diagnosed, had a disease duration of under 2 months, and were aged 18 to 65 years. The study excluded patients with uncontrolled infections, other autoimmune diseases, pregnancy or lactation. Diagnoses were based on clinical symptoms, serum thyroxine and TRAb, thyroid ultrasound and orbital computed tomography. A first-round RT-PCR of the TCR CDR3 used the HTBI primer set with the Qiagen OneStep RT-PCR kit. Most expanded thyroid clonotypes (frequency above 0.001) were also detected in blood, a finding suggesting that blood repertoires may reflect thyroid immune responses. A 13 V-J signature model separated ophthalmopathy from stable hyperthyroidism, with around 88% sensitivity and 81% to 82% specificity in cross-validation and 80%/75% in testing. In validation, the model predicted progression to ophthalmopathy a median of about 6.8 months before onset, with roughly 70% sensitivity and about 72% specificity. To identify distinguishing TCR V-J signatures, a discovery cohort of 95 to 100 patients was used, comprising roughly 45 with Graves' ophthalmopathy and around 57 with stable Graves' hyperthyroidism. An independent validation cohort of around 20 hyperthyroidism patients and about 15 patients who later progressed to ophthalmopathy tested prospective prediction of ophthalmopathy. For training and testing, the roughly 97 patients in the discovery cohort were randomly divided in a 7:3 ratio. The study also compared thyroid tissue and blood T-cell repertoires from five or six Graves' hyperthyroidism patients. After sampling, hyperthyroidism patients received methimazole starting at 30 mg daily, and ophthalmopathy patients received high-dose intravenous methylprednisolone. The libraries were constructed in a second round of multiplex PCR and then size-selected and purified. Libraries were sequenced paired-end with 100 bp reads on an Illumina HiSeq2000. SOAPnuke was used to process the raw data, with reads discarded if the reads contained adapters or uncalled bases, had a mean Phred below 15, or lacked an exact constant-primer or identifier match. COPE v1.2.5 was used to merge high-quality paired reads, and clonotypes were defined as unique nucleotide sequences. MiTCR v1.1 was used to align clonotypes to the IMGT TRBV, TRBD and TRBJ reference segments. Only V-J combinations with frequency above 0.0001, covering 99% to 99.2% of repertoires, were analysed. A TCS score was defined as the ratio of F50 (clonal expansion) to E x V (chaos), with BLOSUM62-based TCRdist applied between CDR3 peptides within each V-J. Welch's t-statistics and random forest reduced 450 to 600 V-J features to roughly 13, which were used in a naive Bayes classifier (R e1071). Sample size was not statistically predetermined, and investigators were not blinded to group allocation. The paper describes TCR Vbeta CDR3 sequencing of 135 peripheral blood samples, made up of roughly 45 ophthalmopathy patients, 70 to 75 hyperthyroidism patients and 17 progressor patients.

This specimen consisted of peripheral blood mononuclear cells (PBMCs), obtained at new diagnosis, from a patient treated with antithyroid drugs. This receptor was taken from a woman aged 40 to 50 with Graves disease. Donor details come from another sample of the same person, matched by shared clones. This chain joins TRBV12-3 or TRBV12-4 to TRBJ1-2, with an unclear D gene assignment. The CDR3 in this case is CASSLSPAGYGYTF. At the DNA level, the sequence is TGTGCCAGCAGTTTGTCGCCAGCAGGCTATGGCTACACCTTC.